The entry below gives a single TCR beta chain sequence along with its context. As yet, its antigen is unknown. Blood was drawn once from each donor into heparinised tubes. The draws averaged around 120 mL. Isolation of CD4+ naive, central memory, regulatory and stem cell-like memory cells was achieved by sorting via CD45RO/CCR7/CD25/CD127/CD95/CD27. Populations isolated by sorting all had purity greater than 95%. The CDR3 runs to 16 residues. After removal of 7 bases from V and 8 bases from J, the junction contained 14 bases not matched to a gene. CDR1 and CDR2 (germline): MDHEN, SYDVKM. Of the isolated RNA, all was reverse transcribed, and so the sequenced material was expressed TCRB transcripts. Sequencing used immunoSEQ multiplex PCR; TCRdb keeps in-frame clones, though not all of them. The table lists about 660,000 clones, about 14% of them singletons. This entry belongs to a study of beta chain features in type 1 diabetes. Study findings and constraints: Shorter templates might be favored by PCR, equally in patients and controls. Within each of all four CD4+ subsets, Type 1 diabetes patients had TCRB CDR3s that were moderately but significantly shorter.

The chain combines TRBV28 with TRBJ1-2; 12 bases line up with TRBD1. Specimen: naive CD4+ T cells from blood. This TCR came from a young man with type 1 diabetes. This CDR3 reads CASTPPPGQGAEGYTF. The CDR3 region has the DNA TGTGCCAGCACCCCGCCTCCGGGACAGGGGGCTGAAGGCTACACCTTC.